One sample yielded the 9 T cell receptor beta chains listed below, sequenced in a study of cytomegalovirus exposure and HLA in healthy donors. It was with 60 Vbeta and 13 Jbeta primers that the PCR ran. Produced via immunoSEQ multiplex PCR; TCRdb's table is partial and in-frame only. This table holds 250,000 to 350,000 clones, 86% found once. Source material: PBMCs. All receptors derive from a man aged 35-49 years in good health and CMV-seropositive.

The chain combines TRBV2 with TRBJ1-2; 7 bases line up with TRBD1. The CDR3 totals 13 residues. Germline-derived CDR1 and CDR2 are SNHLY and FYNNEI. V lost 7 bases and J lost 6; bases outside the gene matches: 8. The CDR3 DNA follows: TGTGCCAGCATGTGGGGGACAGCTAATGGCTACACCTTC. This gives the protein CASMWGTANGYTF.

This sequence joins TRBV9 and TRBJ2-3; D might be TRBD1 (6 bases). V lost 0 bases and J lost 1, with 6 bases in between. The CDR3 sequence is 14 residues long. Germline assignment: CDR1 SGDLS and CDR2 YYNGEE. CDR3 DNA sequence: TGTGCCAGCAGCGTAGGACAGGGCACAGATACGCAGTATTTT. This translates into CASSVGQGTDTQYF.

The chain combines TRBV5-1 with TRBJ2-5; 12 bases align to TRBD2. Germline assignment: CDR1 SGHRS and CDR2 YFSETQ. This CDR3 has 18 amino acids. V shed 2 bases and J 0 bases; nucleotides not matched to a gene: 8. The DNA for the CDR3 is TGCGCCAGCAGCTTACTGACGGGACTAGCGGGCTACCAAGAGACCCAGTACTTC. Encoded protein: CASSLLTGLAGYQETQYF.

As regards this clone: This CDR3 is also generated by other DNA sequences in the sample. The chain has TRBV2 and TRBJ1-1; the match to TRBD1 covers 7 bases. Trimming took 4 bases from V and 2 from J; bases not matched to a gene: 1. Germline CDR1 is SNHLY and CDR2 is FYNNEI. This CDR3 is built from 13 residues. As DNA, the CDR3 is TGTGCCAGCAGTGGACAGGGTAACACTGAAGCTTTCTTT. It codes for CASSGQGNTEAFF.

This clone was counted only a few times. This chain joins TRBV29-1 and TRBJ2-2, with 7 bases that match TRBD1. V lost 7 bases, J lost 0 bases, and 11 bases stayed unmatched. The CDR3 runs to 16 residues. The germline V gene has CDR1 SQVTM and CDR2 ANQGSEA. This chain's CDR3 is CSALGGRGSNTGELFF. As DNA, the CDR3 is TGCAGCGCCTTAGGAGGCAGGGGGTCGAACACCGGGGAGCTGTTTTTT.

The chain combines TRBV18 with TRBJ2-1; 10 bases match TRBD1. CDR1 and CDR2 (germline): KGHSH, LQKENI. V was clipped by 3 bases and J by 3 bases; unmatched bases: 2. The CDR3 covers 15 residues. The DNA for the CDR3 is TGTGCCAGCTCACCCGGGACAGGGGACTACAATGAGCAGTTCTTC. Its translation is CASSPGTGDYNEQFF.

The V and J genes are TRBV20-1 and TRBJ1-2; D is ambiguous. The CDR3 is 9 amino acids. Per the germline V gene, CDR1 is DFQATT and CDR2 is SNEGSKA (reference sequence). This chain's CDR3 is CRLNYGYTF. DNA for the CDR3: TGCAGGCTAAACTATGGCTACACCTTC.

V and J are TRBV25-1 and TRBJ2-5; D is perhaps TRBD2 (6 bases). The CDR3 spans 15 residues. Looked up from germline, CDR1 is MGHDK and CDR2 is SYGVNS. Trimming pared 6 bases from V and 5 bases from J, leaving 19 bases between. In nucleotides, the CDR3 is TGTGCCAGCAGGGCCCATGGAGGGGCGGGGGAGACCCAGTACTTC. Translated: CASRAHGGAGETQYF.

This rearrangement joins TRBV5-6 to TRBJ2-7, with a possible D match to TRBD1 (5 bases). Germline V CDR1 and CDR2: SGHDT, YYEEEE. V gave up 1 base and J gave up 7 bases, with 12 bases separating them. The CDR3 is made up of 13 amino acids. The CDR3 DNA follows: TGTGCCAGCAGCTTGATTAGCTCAGGGGAGCAGTACTTC. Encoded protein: CASSLISSGEQYF.